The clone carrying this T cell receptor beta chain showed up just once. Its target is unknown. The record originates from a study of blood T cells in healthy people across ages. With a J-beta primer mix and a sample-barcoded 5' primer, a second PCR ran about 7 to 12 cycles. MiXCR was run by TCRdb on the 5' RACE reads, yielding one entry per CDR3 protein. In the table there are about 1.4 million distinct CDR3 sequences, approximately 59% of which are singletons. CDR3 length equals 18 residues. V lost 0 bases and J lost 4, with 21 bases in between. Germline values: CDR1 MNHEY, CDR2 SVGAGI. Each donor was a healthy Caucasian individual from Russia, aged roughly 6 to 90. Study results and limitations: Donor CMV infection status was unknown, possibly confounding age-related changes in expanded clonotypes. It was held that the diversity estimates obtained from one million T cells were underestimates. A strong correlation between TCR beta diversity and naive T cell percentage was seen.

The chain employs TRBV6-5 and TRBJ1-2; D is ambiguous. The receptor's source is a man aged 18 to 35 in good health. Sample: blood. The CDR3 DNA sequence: TGTGCCAGCAGTTACTCGAGGCCCTCGGCGCTGGTTTTCTATGGCTACACCTTC. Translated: CASSYSRPSALVFYGYTF.